A selection of T cell receptor beta chains follows, all from one sample in a study of identical twins. In TCRdb, the 5' RACE reads were re-called with MiXCR into one record per CDR3 protein. Of nearly 900,000 distinct CDR3 sequences in the sample, approximately 13% were seen once. These records were also assigned to another study, of yellow fever vaccine responses in identical twins.

Sequencing was done on a sample of PBMCs. The receptors were gathered from a woman younger than 35 in good health. Both conserved end residues are part of each CDR3. Each record gives: J gene, V gene, clone size, D gene, CDR3 DNA, CDR3 protein. D genes are given only for firm matches. Expanded clones are given a class, and other clones once, few, many or no size at all.

TRBJ1-2,TRBV10-3,many,-,TGTGCCATCAGTTGGGGGGGACATCAATCCGATGGCTACACCTTC,CAISWGGHQSDGYTF
TRBJ1-2,TRBV25-1,-,-,TGTGCCAGCAGTTCTGTAGGGACCTATGGCTACACCTTC,CASSSVGTYGYTF
TRBJ2-1,TRBV10-2,few,-,TGCGCCAGCAGTCCAGTCAATGAGCAGTTCTTC,CASSPVNEQFF
TRBJ1-1,TRBV6-4,-,-,TGTGCCAGCAGTGTCAACACGTTCGGAACTGAAGCTTTCTTT,CASSVNTFGTEAFF
TRBJ2-5,TRBV7-6,-,-,TGTGCCAGCAGCCCGGGAGAACAAGAGACCCAGTACTTC,CASSPGEQETQYF
TRBJ2-5,TRBV12-3/TRBV12-4,-,-,TGTGCCAGCAGTTCCGGGGGCAGGGCACAAGAGACCCAGTACTTC,CASSSGGRAQETQYF
TRBJ2-5,TRBV10-3,few,-,TGTGCCATCAGTGCCGGGGTAGAAGAGACCCAGTACTTC,CAISAGVEETQYF
TRBJ2-7,TRBV28,-,TRBD2,TGTGCCAGCAGCCCAATTGGGCGGGAGGGAATGGACGAGCAGTACTTC,CASSPIGREGMDEQYF
TRBJ2-1,TRBV29-1,-,-,TGCAGCGTCAAGGGGGGGGTCACCTACAATGAGCAGTTCTTC,CSVKGGVTYNEQFF
TRBJ2-2,TRBV5-1,many,-,TGCGCCAGCATGAGAACAACAGGGATCACCGGGGAGCTGTTTTTT,CASMRTTGITGELFF
TRBJ2-7,TRBV5-1,-,-,TGCGCCAGCAGCTTGGCCAAAGGGGGGGTCTCCTACGAGCAGTACTTC,CASSLAKGGVSYEQYF
TRBJ2-3,TRBV12-3/TRBV12-4,few,-,TGTGCCAGCAGTTTTGCCCAATTTCACCGGGGGGCGGGAGCCCCTAGCACAGATACGCAGTATTTT,CASSFAQFHRGAGAPSTDTQYF
TRBJ2-1,TRBV28,-,-,TGTGCCAGCAGTAACGGGGGGCTTACCTACAATGAGCAGTTCTTC,CASSNGGLTYNEQFF
TRBJ2-1,TRBV24-1,many,TRBD1,TGTGCCACCAGTGATTTGCGGACAGGGATCAATGAGCAGTTCTTC,CATSDLRTGINEQFF
TRBJ1-5,TRBV5-5,-,TRBD1,TGTGCCAGCACCCTCTGGGACAGGGGGAATCAGCCCCAGCATTTT,CASTLWDRGNQPQHF
TRBJ2-5,TRBV12-3/TRBV12-4,many,-,TGTGCCAGCAGTTTAGACAGCATCCAAGAGACCCAGTACTTC,CASSLDSIQETQYF
TRBJ2-2,TRBV5-1,-,-,TGCGCCAGCAGCTGGGGCAGGGTCTCCACCGGGGAGCTGTTTTTT,CASSWGRVSTGELFF
TRBJ1-2,TRBV6-1,few,-,TGTGCCAGCAGTGAAAGAGAACCCCCCTATGGCTACACCTTC,CASSEREPPYGYTF
TRBJ1-5,TRBV20-1,few,TRBD1,TGCAGTGCTAGGGAAGGACAGGGACTAGGACAGCCCCAGCATTTT,CSAREGQGLGQPQHF
TRBJ2-3,TRBV11-2,few,TRBD2,TGTGCCAGCAGCAAGGCGGCTATGGGACTAGCGGGAACCACAGATACGCAGTATTTT,CASSKAAMGLAGTTDTQYF
TRBJ2-1,TRBV20-1,few,TRBD2,TGCAGTGCTTCTCCGGGACTAGCCGACAATGAGCAGTTCTTC,CSASPGLADNEQFF
TRBJ2-3,TRBV7-9,-,TRBD2,TGTGCCAGCAGCTTAGTAGATTTTTGGACTAGCGATACGCAGTATTTT,CASSLVDFWTSDTQYF
TRBJ2-3,TRBV10-1,many,-,TGCGCCAGCAGTGACTGGGTTGGTAGCGGTTACACAGATACGCAGTATTTT,CASSDWVGSGYTDTQYF
TRBJ2-3,TRBV25-1,-,TRBD1,TGTGCCAGCAGTGAATACACCGGGACAGGGGGCGCAGATACGCAGTATTTT,CASSEYTGTGGADTQYF
TRBJ2-1,TRBV3-1,few,-,TGTGCCAGCAGCCAAGATCGTAGGCTAACACGACGGGATGAGCAGTTCTTC,CASSQDRRLTRRDEQFF
TRBJ2-1,TRBV20-1,-,-,TGCAGTGCTAGACTGGAGCGGAGGGGGAATGAGCAGTTCTTC,CSARLERRGNEQFF
TRBJ2-1,TRBV4-1,-,TRBD2,TGCGCCAGCAGCCAATATCCTAGCGGGAGTGAGCAGTTCTTC,CASSQYPSGSEQFF
TRBJ2-3,TRBV29-1,-,TRBD2,TGCAGCGTTGAAGATCCCCGACTAGCGGGAGGTCCAGATACGCAGTATTTT,CSVEDPRLAGGPDTQYF
TRBJ2-7,TRBV27,many,-,TGTGCCAGCAGTTTAGTCAGGGGTGACGAGCAGTACTTC,CASSLVRGDEQYF
TRBJ2-5,TRBV24-1,few,TRBD2,TGTGCCACCAGTGATTTCGTGTCTAGCGGACAAGAGACCCAGTACTTC,CATSDFVSSGQETQYF
TRBJ2-2,TRBV12-3/TRBV12-4,many,-,TGTGCCAGCAGTTTTTCCGGGGGGCACACCGGGGAGCTGTTTTTT,CASSFSGGHTGELFF
TRBJ1-4,TRBV11-2,-,TRBD1,TGTGCCAGCAGCCAGGGGACAGGGGGGGTGGAAAAACTGTTTTTT,CASSQGTGGVEKLFF
TRBJ2-5,TRBV9,few,TRBD2,TGTGCCAGCAGCCCCGACGCAGGGACTAGCGGACAAGAGACCCAGTACTTC,CASSPDAGTSGQETQYF
TRBJ1-1,TRBV27,few,-,TGTGCCAGCAGTTCTTGGCAGAATTTTGAAGCTTTCTTT,CASSSWQNFEAFF
TRBJ1-1,TRBV3-1,-,-,TGTGCCAGCAGCCACATTCAAGACACTGAAGCTCTCTTT,CASSHIQDTEALF
TRBJ2-5,TRBV12-3/TRBV12-4,-,-,TGTGCCAGCAGTTTTTCAGGGCCGGAGACCCAGTACTTC,CASSFSGPETQYF
TRBJ1-2,TRBV6-1,many,-,TGTGCCAGCAGTGAACGGCCCACTTTGAGTTATGGCTACACCTTC,CASSERPTLSYGYTF
TRBJ1-1,TRBV9,many,-,TGTGCCAGCAGCGTAGAAGAGGCAGACCGTGAAGCTTTCTTT,CASSVEEADREAFF
TRBJ2-3,TRBV5-1,many,-,TGCGCCAGCAGCCTCCGGACAGACACAGATACGCAGTATTTT,CASSLRTDTDTQYF
TRBJ2-2,TRBV5-1,few,-,TGCGCCAGCAGGCTAGGGACAACGAACACCGGGGAGCTGTTTTTT,CASRLGTTNTGELFF
TRBJ2-2,TRBV3-1,few,-,TGTGCCAGCAGCCAAGATTGGGATTGGGGCAGGGAGAAAACTACGGACACCGGGGAGCTGTTTTTT,CASSQDWDWGREKTTDTGELFF
TRBJ2-2,TRBV7-3,many,-,TGTGCCAGCAGCTTAAGCGGAACAGGGAAAGCGGGCGCCGGGGAGCTGTTTTTT,CASSLSGTGKAGAGELFF
TRBJ2-5,TRBV7-9,few,TRBD1,TGTGCCAGCAGCTTGCAGGGGGATAGGGAGACCCAGTACTTC,CASSLQGDRETQYF
TRBJ2-3,TRBV2,many,TRBD1,TGTGCCAGCAGTGGGGACAGGCCTTGGGATACGCAGTATTTT,CASSGDRPWDTQYF
TRBJ2-5,TRBV5-1,few,TRBD1,TGCGCCAGCAGCGGGGGACAGGGGGAGACCCAGTACTTC,CASSGGQGETQYF